At least ten counts were recorded for the clone carrying this TCR beta chain. Its antigen is as yet unknown. The CDR3 is 14 amino acids. CDR1 is SNHLY, CDR2 FYNNEI, per germline. The V segment lost 9 bases and the J segment 4 bases; nucleotides outside the gene matches: 7. The data were taken from a study of identical twins. Whole-study findings and limits: Cord blood beta clonotypes present at high abundance carried fewer insertions; no such pattern appeared in memory repertoires.

TCRdb itself ran the 5' RACE reads through MiXCR, one entry per CDR3 protein. The repertoire holds around 300,000 distinct CDR3 sequences, with 6.5% to 9.5% as singletons. These data were likewise used in another study, on yellow fever vaccine responses in identical twins.

This clonotype was obtained from a woman between 18 and 30 years old in good health. Input material: memory (CD45RO+) T cells sorted from blood. This chain joins TRBV2 and TRBJ2-1; TRBD2 aligns across 9 bases. This chain's CDR3 is CARKVAGEYNEQFF. CDR3 bases: TGTGCCAGGAAAGTAGCGGGGGAGTACAATGAGCAGTTCTTC.